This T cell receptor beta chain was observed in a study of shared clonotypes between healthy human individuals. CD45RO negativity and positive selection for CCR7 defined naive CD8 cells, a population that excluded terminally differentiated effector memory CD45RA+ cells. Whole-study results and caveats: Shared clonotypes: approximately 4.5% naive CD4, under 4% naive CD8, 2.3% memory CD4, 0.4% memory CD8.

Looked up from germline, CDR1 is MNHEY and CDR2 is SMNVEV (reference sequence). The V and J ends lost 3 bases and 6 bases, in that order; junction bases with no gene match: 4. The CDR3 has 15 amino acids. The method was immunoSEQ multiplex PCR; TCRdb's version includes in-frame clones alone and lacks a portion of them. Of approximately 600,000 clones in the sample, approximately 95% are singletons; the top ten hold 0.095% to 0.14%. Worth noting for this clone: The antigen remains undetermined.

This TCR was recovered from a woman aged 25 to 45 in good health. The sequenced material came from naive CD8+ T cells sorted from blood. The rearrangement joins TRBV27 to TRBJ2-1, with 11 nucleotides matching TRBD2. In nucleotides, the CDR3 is TGTGCCAGCAGTTTCCCACTAGCGGGAGTCAATGAGCAGTTCTTC. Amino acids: CASSFPLAGVNEQFF.